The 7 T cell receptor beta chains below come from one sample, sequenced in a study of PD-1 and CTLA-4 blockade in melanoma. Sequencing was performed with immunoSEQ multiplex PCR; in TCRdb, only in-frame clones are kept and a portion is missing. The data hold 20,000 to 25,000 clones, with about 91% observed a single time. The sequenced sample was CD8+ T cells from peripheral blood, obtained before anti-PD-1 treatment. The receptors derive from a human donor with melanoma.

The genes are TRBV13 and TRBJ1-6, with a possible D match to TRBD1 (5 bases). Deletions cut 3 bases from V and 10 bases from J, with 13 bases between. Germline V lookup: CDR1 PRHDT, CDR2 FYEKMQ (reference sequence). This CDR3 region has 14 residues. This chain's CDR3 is CASSLGGEGSPLHF. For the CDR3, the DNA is TGTGCCAGCAGCTTGGGGGGAGAAGGATCACCCCTCCACTTT.

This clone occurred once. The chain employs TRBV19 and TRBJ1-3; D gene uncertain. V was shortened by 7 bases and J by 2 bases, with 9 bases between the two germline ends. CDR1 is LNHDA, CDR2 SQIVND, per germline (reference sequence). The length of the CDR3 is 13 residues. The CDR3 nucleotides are TGTGCCAGTACGGAGGGCCCTGGAAACACCATATATTTT. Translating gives CASTEGPGNTIYF.

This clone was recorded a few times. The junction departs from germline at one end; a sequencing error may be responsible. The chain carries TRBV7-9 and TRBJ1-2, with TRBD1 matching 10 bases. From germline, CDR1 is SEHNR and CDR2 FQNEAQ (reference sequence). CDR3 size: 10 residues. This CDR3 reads CASSGTGDNF. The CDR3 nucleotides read TGTGCCAGCAGCGGGACAGGGGACAACTTC. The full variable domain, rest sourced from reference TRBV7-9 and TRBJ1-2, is DTGVSQNPRHKITKRGQNVTFRCDPISEHNRLYWYRQTLGQGPEFLTYFQNEAQLEKSRLLSDRFSAERPKGSFSTLEIQRTEQGDSAMYLCASSGTGDNFGSGTRLTVV.

The CDR3 loop reads CARRLDGNTIYF. The DNA for the CDR3 is TGCGCCAGGAGGCTTGATGGAAACACCATATATTTT. The rearrangement links TRBV10-1 to TRBJ1-3; D unclear. The CDR3 extends over 12 amino acids. V shed 9 bases and J shed 3 bases, with 9 bases lying between them. From germline, CDR1 is WNHNN and CDR2 SYGVQD (reference sequence).

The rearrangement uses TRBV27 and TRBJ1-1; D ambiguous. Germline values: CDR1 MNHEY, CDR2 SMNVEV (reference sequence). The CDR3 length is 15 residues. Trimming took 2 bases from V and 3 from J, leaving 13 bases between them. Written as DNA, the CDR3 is TGTGCCAGCAGTTTAGAGGGCCCTTGGGACACTGAAGCTTTCTTT. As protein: CASSLEGPWDTEAFF.

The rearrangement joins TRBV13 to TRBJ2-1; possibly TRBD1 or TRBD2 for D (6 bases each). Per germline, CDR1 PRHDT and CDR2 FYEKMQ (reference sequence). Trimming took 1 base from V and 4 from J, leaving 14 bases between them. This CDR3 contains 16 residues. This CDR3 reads CASSLVGGGPYNEQFF. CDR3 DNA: TGTGCCAGCAGCTTAGTTGGTGGGGGGCCTTACAATGAGCAGTTCTTC.

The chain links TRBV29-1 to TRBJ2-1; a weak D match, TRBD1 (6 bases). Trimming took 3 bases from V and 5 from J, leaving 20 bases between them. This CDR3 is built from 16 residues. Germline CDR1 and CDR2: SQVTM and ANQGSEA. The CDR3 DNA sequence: TGCAGCGTTGATGGGAACCCGGACAGTGCCCACAATGAGCAGTTCTTC. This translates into CSVDGNPDSAHNEQFF.